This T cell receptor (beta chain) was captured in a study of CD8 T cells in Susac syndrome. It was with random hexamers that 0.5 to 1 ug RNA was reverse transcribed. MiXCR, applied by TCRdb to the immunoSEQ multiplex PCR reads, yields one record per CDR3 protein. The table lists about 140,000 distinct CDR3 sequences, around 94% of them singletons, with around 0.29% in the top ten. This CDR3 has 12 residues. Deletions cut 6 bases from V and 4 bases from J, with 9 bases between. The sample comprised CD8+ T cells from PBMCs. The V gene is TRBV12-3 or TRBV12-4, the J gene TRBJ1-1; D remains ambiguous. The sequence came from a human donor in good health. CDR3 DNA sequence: TGTGCCAGCAGCTGGGCAGGCACTGAAGCTTTCTTT. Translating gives CASSWAGTEAFF.